Described below is a single T cell receptor beta chain sequence and its context. What antigen it recognizes has not been identified. No qualities accompany the bases; no much larger clone lies one base away. The CDR3 regions of human TCRbeta chains were analyzed by immunosequencing. Processing in the source paper ran as follows. TCRs in the repertoires were matched against a reference library of SARS-CoV-2-specific TCRs that had been generated with the MIRA antigen-specificity platform. Breadth was defined as the fraction of unique TCRs that were SARS-CoV-2-associated, and depth was defined as the fraction of total T cells that were SARS-CoV-2-associated. Using the MIRA data, each spike-specific TCR was mapped to the spike region that the TCR reacts to and placed in a CD4 or CD8 class. Log10-transformed breadth and depth values were compared by one-way ANOVA with Sidak's multiple comparisons tests. In its TCRdb copy, this immuneACCESS table keeps in-frame sequences only and misses some clones. Where compared with another copy, unresolved V genes explain less than half of these, and the others have no known cause. The V and J calls and the clone size are those of that table, but D and trimming were determined from the DNA. The sample table holds more than 70,000 clones, of which roughly nine tenths were seen once. The ten largest clones represent approximately 1.4% of the sample.

The sample comes from a study of T cell responses to AZD1222 COVID-19 vaccine (dated by TCRdb to about 2021). General notes on the study: Because spike-specific TCR depth and breadth did not differ between the two schedules, AZD1222 recipients who got a second dose at roughly 4 weeks were pooled with those who got a second dose at roughly 12 weeks. A total of under 250 trial participants underwent TCR sequencing, of whom 200 to 220 had received two doses of AZD1222 and 26 had received two doses of the MenACWY control vaccine. Enrollment into the trials was organized by age into subgroups of 18-55, 56-69 and 70-plus years, and those subgroups contained roughly 150, 30 and 60 TCR-sequenced participants, respectively.

CDR1 and CDR2, per the germline V gene, are WSHSY and SAAADI. The CDR3 runs 13 amino acids, cysteine and phenylalanine included. Only the CDR3 region is kept as DNA, spanning 39 bases read in frame from base 1. V sheds 10 bases and J sheds 3 bases, leaving 13 bases between their ends. Read against the paper, the sample's time point label means: baseline before first vaccination. Vaccinee samples were obtained from the UK trials COV001 and COV002, which included a single-blind randomized controlled phase 2/3 trial of AZD1222 (ChAdOx1 nCoV-19) in healthy adults. For TCRbeta chain sequencing, PBMC samples from trial participants were taken at day 0 and at day 28 after the second dose. Beyond this particular receptor, the publication reports: Because no samples from the day 14 peak response were available, repertoires could be characterized only after the peak T cell response. The whole spike protein was spanned by vaccine-associated CD4 TCRs, and dominant responses were seen in regions 160-218 and 743-854. After two AZD1222 doses, spike-specific TCR breadth and depth were significantly higher than at day 0 and than in MenACWY recipients. Most participants were white British and females outnumbered males, and the authors suggested that clonal diversity may have been underestimated. Conclusions about previously exposed vaccinees are limited because only 5 or 6 AZD1222 recipients were SARS-CoV-2 seropositive at baseline. Nearly half of unique spike-specific TCRs reportedly recognized epitopes outside regions mutated in the B.1.351 and B.1.1.7 variants. The 56-69-year group was small, and its depth increase did not reach significance, likely because of low power.

This chain joins TRBV10-2 to TRBJ1-5, with no reliable assignment of the D segment. The source was peripheral blood, collected on day 0 of AZD1222 vaccination. This clonotype originated in an adult in good health. DNA sequence: TGCGCCACATCAGAGGGCGTCAATCAGCCCCAGCATTTT. It specifies CATSEGVNQPQHF.